This T cell receptor (beta chain) was obtained from a study of blood T cell repertoires in COVID-19. Across the whole study: The United States, Italy and Spain were the sources of the acute and convalescent COVID-19 samples. T cells, B-cell-depleted T cells, or PBMCs supplied cDNA or gDNA.

In the original analysis: Nucleated cell counts were estimated from reference gene primer amplification. Using immunoSEQ multiplex PCR, the repertoire was profiled, and TCRdb retains in-frame clones only, with some absent. From that table come the V and J calls and clone size; the DNA was used to work out D and trimming. Among 220,000 or so clones, 89% were seen once, and the ten largest hold around 6%. This CDR3 region has 15 residues. V lost 5 bases, J lost 5 bases, and 7 bases stayed unmatched. Germline CDR1 is SGHTA and CDR2 is FQGTGA. The chain couples TRBV7-3 to TRBJ2-2; 8 bases match TRBD1. The sample consisted of peripheral blood. This clonotype originated in a man aged 55 to 69 who had recovered from COVID-19. CDR3 sequence: CASSPGTGFTGELFF. For the CDR3, the DNA is TGTGCCAGCAGCCCCGGGACAGGTTTTACCGGGGAGCTGTTTTTT.